This section outlines one TCR beta chain sequence together with its context. Its target is not known. This entry belongs to a study of T cell clonotyping in hematopoietic cell transplantation. Study-level background: Recipients' pretransplant samples followed cytoreduction.

Study outcomes and limitations: Recipient TCR diversity dropped after transplant; expanded clonotypes rose from day 30 to 180.

Sequencing was performed with immunoSEQ multiplex PCR; in TCRdb, only in-frame clones are kept and a portion is missing. The repertoire holds 49,000 or so clones, with about four fifths as singletons. The V and J ends lost 5 bases and 1 base respectively, with 11 bases between them. Germline V lookup: CDR1 PRHDT, CDR2 FYEKMQ (reference sequence). CDR3 length: 15 amino acids. Time point given: recipient sample about 28 days before transplant, after cytoreduction. Samples: about 28 days before transplant, then days 30, 100 and 180 after. The chain is built from TRBV13 and TRBJ2-2, with D tentatively TRBD2 (6 bases). Specimen: peripheral blood mononuclear cells, collected before stem cell transplant. This sequence was found in a man aged 60 to 69 with myelodysplastic syndrome. Some clones in this sample may be carry-over from other donors' samples. The CDR3 nucleotides read TGTGCCAGCAGCCTGGGGCGGGGGAACACCGGGGAGCTGTTTTTT. This gives the protein CASSLGRGNTGELFF.